This T cell receptor (beta chain) was retrieved from a study of blood T cell repertoires in COVID-19. For the study at large: The United States, Italy and Spain were the sources of the acute and convalescent COVID-19 samples. T cells, B-cell-depleted T cells, or PBMCs supplied cDNA or gDNA.

Authors' methods: For nucleated cells, counts were estimated from reference gene primer amplification. Data came from immunoSEQ multiplex PCR; TCRdb stores just in-frame clones and leaves some out. V and J calls and clone size are as listed in that table; D and trimming were resolved from the DNA. The table has roughly 300,000 clones, 85% seen once; the top ten hold 10% to 15%. Germline V gene data show CDR1 as MNHEY and CDR2 as SVGAGI. CDR3 length equals 14 residues. V shed 6 bases and J shed 0 bases, with 8 bases lying between them. This TCR came from a human donor in a cohort sampled during active COVID-19. Sequenced: peripheral blood. The chain employs TRBV6-5 and TRBJ1-4; the D gene is possibly TRBD1 (5 bases). The CDR3 nucleotides read TGTGCCAGCAGGACAGATGCAACTAATGAAAAACTGTTTTTT. This encodes CASRTDATNEKLFF.